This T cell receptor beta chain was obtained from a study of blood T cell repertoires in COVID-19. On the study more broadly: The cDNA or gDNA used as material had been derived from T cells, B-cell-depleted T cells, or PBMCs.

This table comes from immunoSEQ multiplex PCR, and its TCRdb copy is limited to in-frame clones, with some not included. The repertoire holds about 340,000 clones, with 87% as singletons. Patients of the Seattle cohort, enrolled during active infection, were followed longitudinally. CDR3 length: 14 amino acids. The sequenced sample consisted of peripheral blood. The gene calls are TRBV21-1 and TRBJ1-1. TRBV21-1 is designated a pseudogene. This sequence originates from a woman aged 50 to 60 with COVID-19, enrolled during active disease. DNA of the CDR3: TGTGCCAGCAGCAAATGGGCGGGAAGTACTGAAGCTTTCTTT. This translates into CASSKWAGSTEAFF.